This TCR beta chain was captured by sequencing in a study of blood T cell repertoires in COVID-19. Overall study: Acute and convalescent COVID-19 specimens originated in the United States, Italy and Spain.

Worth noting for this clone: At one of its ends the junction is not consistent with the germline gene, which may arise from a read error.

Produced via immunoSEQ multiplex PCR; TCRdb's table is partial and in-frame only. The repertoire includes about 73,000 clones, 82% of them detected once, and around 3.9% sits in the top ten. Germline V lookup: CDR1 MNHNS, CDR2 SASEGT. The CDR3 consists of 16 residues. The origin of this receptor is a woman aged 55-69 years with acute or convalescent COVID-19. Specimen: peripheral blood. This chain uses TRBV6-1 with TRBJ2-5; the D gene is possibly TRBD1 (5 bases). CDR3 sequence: CASSEDRIDRKEIQYF. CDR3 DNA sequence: TGTGCCAGCAGTGAGGACCGTATCGACAGAAAAGAGATCCAGTACTTC.